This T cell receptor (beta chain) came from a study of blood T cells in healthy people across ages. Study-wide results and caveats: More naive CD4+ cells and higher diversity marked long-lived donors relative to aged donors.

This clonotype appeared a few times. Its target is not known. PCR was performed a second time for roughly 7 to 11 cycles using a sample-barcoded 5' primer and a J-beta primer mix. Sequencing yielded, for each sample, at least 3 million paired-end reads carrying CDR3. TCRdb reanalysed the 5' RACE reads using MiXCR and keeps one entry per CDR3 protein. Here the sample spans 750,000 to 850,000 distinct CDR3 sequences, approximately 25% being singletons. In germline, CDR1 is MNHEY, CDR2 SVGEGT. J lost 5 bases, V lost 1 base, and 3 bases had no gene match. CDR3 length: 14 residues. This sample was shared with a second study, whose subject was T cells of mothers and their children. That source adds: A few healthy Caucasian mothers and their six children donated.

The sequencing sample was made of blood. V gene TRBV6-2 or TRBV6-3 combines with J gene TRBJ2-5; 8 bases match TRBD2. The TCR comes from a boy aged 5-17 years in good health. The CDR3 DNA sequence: TGTGCCAGCAGTTACTGGACTAGCATGGAGACCCAGTACTTC. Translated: CASSYWTSMETQYF.